The entry that follows covers one TCR beta chain sequence. A junction boundary mismatches the germline segment, possibly from a read error. This sample stems from a study of tumor-infiltrating lymphocytes in glioblastoma multiforme. TCR beta libraries were built from RNA through three nested multiplex PCR rounds using modified ARM-PCR. TCRdb passed the multiplex PCR reads through MiXCR, listing each CDR3 protein once. The table shows approximately 13,000 distinct CDR3 sequences, with about 66% occurring only once. Germline V gene lookup returns CDR1 SGHAT and CDR2 FQNNGV. This CDR3 contains 15 residues.

The sequencing sample was made of brain tumor tissue. This receptor was obtained from a male donor with glioblastoma. The chain combines TRBV11-2 with TRBJ2-7; D call uncertain. The CDR3 loop reads CASSFYSLVLYEQYF. Here the CDR3 DNA reads TGTGCCAGCAGCTTCTATAGCCTAGTACTATACGAGCAGTATTTC.